The present entry profiles one TCR beta chain with its context. This clone was found a few times. Its antigen remains undetermined. Per-nucleotide qualities are absent, and no much larger clonotype sits a single base away. The sample belongs to a study of blood T cell repertoires in COVID-19 (dated by TCRdb to about 2020). Study-level background: Samples from collaborators originated in the United States, Italy and Spain and spanned both the acute and convalescent phases of COVID-19. Samples came from the ongoing ImmuneRACE study (first 160 participants) plus 1,254 subjects from 6 global collaborators. HLA class I and class II types, where available, came from metadata supplied by the sample provider rather than from assay-based typing. A de-identified subject ID, COVID-19 status, age in years and sex were almost always included in the sample metadata. The dataset comprised deeply sampled blood TCRbeta repertoires from subjects exposed to, actively infected with, or recovered from COVID-19. The prospective study material was composed of cDNA or gDNA derived from T cells, B-cell-depleted T cells, or PBMCs. A freely available public database, intended as a resource for researchers studying the immune response to SARS-CoV-2, is where the repertoires were released.

Whole blood was collected in K2EDTA tubes by collaborating institutions according to the institutions' own protocols. Collaborator samples were shipped for TCRbeta analysis as frozen whole blood, isolated PBMCs, or DNA extracted from either sample type. Results the study describes overall, beyond this receptor: Clinical and demographic metadata were provided uncurated, with the amount varying by source and participant.

The immunoSEQ Assay, a bias-controlled multiplex PCR, was used to amplify TCRbeta CDR3 regions from genomic DNA. The authors' analysis ran thus. The number of nucleated cells in each sample was estimated from the amplification of reference gene primers within the assay. To quantify the absolute abundance of each unique TCRbeta CDR3 rearrangement, sequence reads were collapsed and filtered. Productive Simpson clonality was computed per sample as the square root of Simpson's diversity index over productive rearrangements. TCRdb stores this immuneACCESS table with in-frame sequences only. Part of the clones is absent; in the studies checked, under half of the shortfall reflects unresolved V genes, and no reason is known for the rest. The V and J calls and clone size are taken from that table; D and trimming were inferred from the DNA. The sample has about 74,000 clones on record, about 88% of them singletons. The ten most abundant clones make up approximately 3% of the sample.

Counted from cysteine to phenylalanine, this CDR3 has 14 amino acids. The DNA shown is the 42-base CDR3, in frame from base 1. Unmatched junction bases come to 2, with V trimmed by 1 base and J by 7 bases. CDR1 SGHAT and CDR2 FQNNGV were looked up in the germline V gene. The specimen sequenced was peripheral blood. The chain uses TRBV11-2 and TRBJ2-7, with 12 bases in between that match TRBD2. This TCR came from an older man with active or convalescent COVID-19. The nucleotides read TGTGCCAGCAGCTTAGGACTAGCGGGAGTGGAGCAGTACTTC. Translation gives CASSLGLAGVEQYF.